This TCR beta chain was captured in a study of identical twins (dated by TCRdb to the mid-2010s). Notes on the research overall: The study deep-sequenced TCR alpha and beta repertoires from monozygotic twins, unrelated adults of various ages and cord blood to test whether fetal clonotypes persist. To rule out contamination, the twin experiments were replicated at different times with different library preparation protocols.

Results and caveats for the whole study, not just this receptor: Invariant T cells such as MAIT and iNKT could partly confound zero-insertion analyses, though diverse VJ usage argued against this for most clonotypes. Out-of-frame TCR alpha sequences shared between twins showed an excess of low generation-probability sequences compared with coincidental sharing between unrelated individuals. Conclusions relied on cross-sectional statistical analysis, since the same donors could not be followed over many years. Out-of-frame TCR alpha sharing in monozygotic twins was systematically underestimated by recombination models, whereas sharing between unrelated individuals was in agreement with the recombination models. The excess sharing between twins in beta out-of-frame sequences was weaker because fewer shared sequences reduced the signal-to-noise ratio. Fewer insertions were carried by abundant cord blood beta clonotypes; a weaker similar trend was observed in young adult naive repertoires, while no such trend was observed in memory repertoires.

The library was made by 5' RACE. These reads were obtained on an Illumina HiSeq 2000. Template switching added a universal primer binding site, and the final cDNA carried a unique molecular identifier that allowed TCR cDNA molecules to be counted accurately. Specific primers in the conserved constant-segment region were used to synthesize first-strand cDNA for TCR alpha and beta chains. To control for contamination, every cDNA library carried two barcodes: a SMART-Mk sample barcode plus Illumina barcodes. TruSeq adapter sequences and Illumina sample barcodes were added in two successive PCR steps. The TCR alpha and beta cDNA libraries were sequenced on the Illumina HiSeq platform using custom primers. As for the original processing: MiGEC processed the raw reads to extract unique molecular identifiers, while MiXCR was used to determine the CDR3 positions. For each individual, recombination models were inferred using an EM algorithm with the repgenHMM and IGoR tools. Shared clonotype analysis was performed with the tcR package in R, normalizing sharing by the product of cloneset sizes. To study raw recombination free of thymic and clonal selection effects, out-of-frame nonproductive sequences were analyzed. Starting from the raw public reads, TCRdb applied fastp trimming at Q25, assembled clones with MiXCR and retained in-frame beta chains. Each entry merges the rows of one CDR3 protein and shows their most common DNA and genes. TCRdb, not the authors, supplied the V and J calls. For this sample there are about 530,000 distinct CDR3 sequences; 15% appear just once. The ten largest clones take up about 0.47% of the sample.

With respect to this clonotype: What antigen it recognizes has not been identified. No base quality values were provided; no much bigger clone lies one nucleotide off.

Every donor was a healthy Caucasian. Three pairs of female monozygotic twins, all aged roughly 18 to 29 years, were included in the twin cohort. Positive isolation kits from Invitrogen were used to isolate CD4+ and CD8+ T cell populations. From its cysteine to its phenylalanine, the CDR3 spans 15 amino acids. Only CDR3 DNA remains: 45 bases, in frame from the first base. At the junction V is shortened by 6 bases and J by 4 bases; bases outside the gene matches: 5. From the germline V gene, CDR1 is KGHDR and CDR2 is SFDVKD. These data were also reused for a study on yellow fever vaccine responses in identical twins. Per the second study: The authors reported that the T cell response to vaccination in identical twins appeared partly convergent and partly personalized. In identical twins, the study followed T cell clones that responded to the vaccine with precision.

Recombination connected TRBV24-1 to TRBJ2-2; 9 of the junction bases match TRBD1. The specimen was CD4+ T cells sorted from blood. This TCR was recovered from a woman younger than 35 in good health. The CDR3 corresponds to CATSPDRGVTGELFF. The DNA reads TGTGCCACCAGTCCAGACAGGGGGGTCACCGGGGAGCTGTTTTTT.